The subject of this entry is one T cell receptor (beta chain). The clone's antigen remains unknown. There are no base qualities to consult, and no much larger clone falls within one base. The CDR3 has 13 amino acids, counting the end cysteine and phenylalanine. Only the CDR3 region is kept as DNA, spanning 39 bases read in frame from base 1. The germline V gene (reference sequence) yields MNHEY for CDR1 and SMNVEV for CDR2. V gives up 4 bases and J gives up 13 bases, and the segment between their germline ends measures 16 bases. Genomic DNA was extracted from sorted cells for sequencing of the TCRbeta CDR3 region. The immunoSEQ Assay was used to sequence the TCRbeta CDR3 regions. This immuneACCESS table, as held by TCRdb, lists in-frame sequences with V and J called but not all clones. Of the missing ones, under half trace to an unresolved V gene in checked studies; the others have no known cause. Present in this sample are approximately 65,000 clones, roughly 80% of which were seen just once. Together, the top ten hold approximately 10% of the sample.

The data were obtained in a study of OX40 agonist ivuxolimab in advanced cancers. In terms of the full investigation: Ivuxolimab was a fully human IgG2 agonistic monoclonal antibody targeting the costimulatory receptor OX40 (CD134). Intravenous ivuxolimab was administered to patients every 2 weeks at six dose levels: 0.01, 0.1, 0.3, 1.5, 3 and 10 mg/kg. Of the roughly 52 dose-escalation patients, hepatocellular carcinoma was present in approximately 20, melanoma in roughly 15, renal cell carcinoma in 9 and head and neck cancer in 9. A male proportion of about 79% and a mean age of roughly 55 years, ranging from 23 to 79, were recorded for the dose-escalation cohort. Prior anti-PD-1, anti-PD-L1 or anti-CTLA-4 therapy was permitted, and 40% of dose-escalation patients had received checkpoint inhibitors. Partial responses occurred in three dose-escalation patients: two with cutaneous melanoma and one with hepatocellular carcinoma. The point of sequencing TCRbeta in the periphery was to test whether ivuxolimab changed TCR sequence diversity and drove clonal T-cell expansion. The paper describes the monotherapy dose-escalation part (N of about 47 patients) of the phase I trial of ivuxolimab.

Patients with a history of autoimmune disease or receiving systemic immunosuppression were excluded from the trial. Peripheral blood for TCR sequencing was collected from all dose cohorts at baseline, on cycle 4 day 1, and on cycle 7 day 1. Samples came from an open-label, multicenter, first-in-human phase I dose-escalation trial of ivuxolimab. The trial enrolled adults with locally advanced or metastatic head and neck squamous cell, hepatocellular, melanoma or renal cell carcinoma. Before TCR sequencing, CD4+ T cells and CD8+ T cells from peripheral blood were sorted into separate populations. General study outcomes and caveats: After ivuxolimab, CD8+ T cells had more expanded clones than CD4+ T cells on average. At doses from 0.1 to 3.0 mg/kg, clonal expansion was seen in both CD4+ and CD8+ blood T cells between baseline and week 6. Partial responders in the 0.1-3.0 mg/kg groups had among the lowest normalized peripheral clonal expansion, especially among CD8+ T cells. The antigen specificity of the clonally expanded peripheral T cells was not determined. Low levels of normalized T-cell clonal expansion were also seen in some patients who did not respond.

The receptor comes from an adult with an advanced solid tumor such as melanoma, head and neck, liver or kidney cancer. The chain couples TRBV27 to TRBJ1-4; TRBD1 is a possible D gene, resting on 5 matching bases. The sequences come from CD4+ or CD8+ T cells sorted from blood, collected in a trial of the OX40 agonist ivuxolimab. The nucleotides read TGTGCCAGCAGTTCGAGTCTAGGGACCGTACTGTTTTTT. Its protein is CASSSSLGTVLFF.